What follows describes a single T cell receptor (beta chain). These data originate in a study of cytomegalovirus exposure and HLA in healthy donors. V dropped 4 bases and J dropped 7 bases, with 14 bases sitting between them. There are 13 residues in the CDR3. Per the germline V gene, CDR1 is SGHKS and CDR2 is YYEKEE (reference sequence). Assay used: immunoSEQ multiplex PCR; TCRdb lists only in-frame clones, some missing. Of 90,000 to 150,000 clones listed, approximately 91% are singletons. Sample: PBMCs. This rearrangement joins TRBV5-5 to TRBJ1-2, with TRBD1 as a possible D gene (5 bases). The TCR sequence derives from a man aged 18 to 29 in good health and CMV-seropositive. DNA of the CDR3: TGTGCCAGCAGCCCGACGGGGGGGGGTGGCTACACCTTC. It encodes CASSPTGGGGYTF.